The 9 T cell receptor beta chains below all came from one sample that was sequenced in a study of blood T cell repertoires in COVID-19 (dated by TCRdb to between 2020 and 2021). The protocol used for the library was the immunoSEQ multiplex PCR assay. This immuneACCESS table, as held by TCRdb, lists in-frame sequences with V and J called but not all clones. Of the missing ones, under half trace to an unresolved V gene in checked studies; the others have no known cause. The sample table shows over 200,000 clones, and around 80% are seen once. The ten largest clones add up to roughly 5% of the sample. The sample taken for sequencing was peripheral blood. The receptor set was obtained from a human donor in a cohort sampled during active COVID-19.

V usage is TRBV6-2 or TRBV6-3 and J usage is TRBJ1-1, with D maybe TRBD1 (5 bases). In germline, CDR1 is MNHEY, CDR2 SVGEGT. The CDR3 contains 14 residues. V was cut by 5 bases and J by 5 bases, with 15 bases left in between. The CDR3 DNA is TGTGCCAGCAGTATGGGGGGAGTGGGGACTGAAGCTTTCTTT. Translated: CASSMGGVGTEAFF.

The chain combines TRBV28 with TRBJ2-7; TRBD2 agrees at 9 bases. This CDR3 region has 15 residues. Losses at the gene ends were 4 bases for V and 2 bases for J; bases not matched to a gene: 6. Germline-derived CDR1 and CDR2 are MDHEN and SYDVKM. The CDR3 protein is CASSSGTSSPYEQYF. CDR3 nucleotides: TGTGCCAGCAGTTCGGGGACTAGCAGCCCCTACGAGCAGTACTTC.

The CDR3 nucleotides read TGTGCCAGCAGCGTAGCAGGGCGGGGAAATGAGCAGTTCTTC. Translating gives CASSVAGRGNEQFF. The V call is TRBV9, the J call TRBJ2-1, with a tentative D call TRBD2 (6 bases). The V and J ends lost 0 bases and 7 bases respectively, with 11 bases between them. Germline V CDR1 and CDR2: SGDLS, YYNGEE. This CDR3 is 14 amino acids long.

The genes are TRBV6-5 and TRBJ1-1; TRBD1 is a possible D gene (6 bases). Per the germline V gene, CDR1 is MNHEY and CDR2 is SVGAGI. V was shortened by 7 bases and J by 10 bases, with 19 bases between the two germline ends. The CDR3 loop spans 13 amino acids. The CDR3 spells CASKEGGGKGAFF. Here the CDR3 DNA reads TGTGCCAGCAAGGAAGGGGGAGGGAAGGGAGCTTTCTTT.

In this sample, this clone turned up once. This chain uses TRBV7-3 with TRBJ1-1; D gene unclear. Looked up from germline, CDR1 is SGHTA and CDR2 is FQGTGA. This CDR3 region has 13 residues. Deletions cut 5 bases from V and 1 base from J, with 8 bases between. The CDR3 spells CASSMNTNTEAFF. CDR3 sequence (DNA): TGTGCCAGCAGCATGAACACGAACACTGAAGCTTTCTTT.

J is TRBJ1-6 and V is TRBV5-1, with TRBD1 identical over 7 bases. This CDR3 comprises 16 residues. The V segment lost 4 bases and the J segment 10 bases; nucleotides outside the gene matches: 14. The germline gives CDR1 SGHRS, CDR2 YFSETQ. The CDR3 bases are TGCGCCAGCAGCGCCGGGACAGTCAGGAAGAACTCACCCCTCCACTTT. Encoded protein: CASSAGTVRKNSPLHF.

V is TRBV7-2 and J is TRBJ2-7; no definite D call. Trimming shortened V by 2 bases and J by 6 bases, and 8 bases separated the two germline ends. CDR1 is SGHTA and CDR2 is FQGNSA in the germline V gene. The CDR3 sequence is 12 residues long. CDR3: CASSLTTREQYF. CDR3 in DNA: TGTGCCAGCAGCTTAACTACGCGCGAGCAGTACTTC.

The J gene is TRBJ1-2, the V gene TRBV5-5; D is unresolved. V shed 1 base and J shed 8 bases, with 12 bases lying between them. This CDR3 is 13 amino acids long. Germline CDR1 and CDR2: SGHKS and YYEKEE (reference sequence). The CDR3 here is CASSLWGGWGYTF. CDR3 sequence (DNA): TGTGCCAGCAGCTTGTGGGGAGGATGGGGCTACACCTTC. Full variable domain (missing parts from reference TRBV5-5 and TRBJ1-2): DAGVTQSPTHLIKTRGQQVTLRCSPISGHKSVSWYQQVLGQGPQFIFQYYEKEERGRGNFPDRFSARQFPNYSSELNVNALLLGDSALYLCASSLWGGWGYTFGSGTRLTVV.

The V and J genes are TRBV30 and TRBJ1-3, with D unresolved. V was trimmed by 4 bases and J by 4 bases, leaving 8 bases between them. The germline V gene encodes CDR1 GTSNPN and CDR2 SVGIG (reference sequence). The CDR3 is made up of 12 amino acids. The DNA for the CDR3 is TGTGCCTGGACGTCGGGAGGAAACACCATATATTTT. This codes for CAWTSGGNTIYF. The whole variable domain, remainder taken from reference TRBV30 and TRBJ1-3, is SQTIHQWPATLVQPVGSPLSLECTVEGTSNPNLYWYRQAAGRGLQLLFYSVGIGQISSEVPQNLSASRPQDRQFILSSKKLLLSDSGFYLCAWTSGGNTIYFGEGSWLTVV.